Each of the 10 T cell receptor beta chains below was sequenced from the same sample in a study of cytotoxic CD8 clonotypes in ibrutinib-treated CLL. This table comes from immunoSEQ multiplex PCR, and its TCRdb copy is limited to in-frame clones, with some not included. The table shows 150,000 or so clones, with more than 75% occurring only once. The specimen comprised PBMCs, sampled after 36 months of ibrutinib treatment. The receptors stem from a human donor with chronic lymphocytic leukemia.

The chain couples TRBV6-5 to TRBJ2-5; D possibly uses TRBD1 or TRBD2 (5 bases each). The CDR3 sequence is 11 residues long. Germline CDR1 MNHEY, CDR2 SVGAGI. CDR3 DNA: TGTCCCGACAGCGGACAAGAGACCCAGTACTTC. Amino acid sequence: CPDSGQETQYF.

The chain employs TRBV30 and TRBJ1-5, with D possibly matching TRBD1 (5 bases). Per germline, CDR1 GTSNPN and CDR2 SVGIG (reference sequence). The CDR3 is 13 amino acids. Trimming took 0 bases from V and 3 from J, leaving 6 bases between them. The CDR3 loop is CAWSVGTNQPQHF. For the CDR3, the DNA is TGTGCCTGGAGTGTAGGGACCAATCAGCCCCAGCATTTT.

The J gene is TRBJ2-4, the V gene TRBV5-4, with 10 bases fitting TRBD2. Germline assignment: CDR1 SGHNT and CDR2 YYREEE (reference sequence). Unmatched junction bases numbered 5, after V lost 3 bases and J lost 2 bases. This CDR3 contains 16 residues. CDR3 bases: TGTGCCAGCAGCTCCGGGACTAGCGATCCCAAAAACATTCAGTACTTC. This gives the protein CASSSGTSDPKNIQYF.

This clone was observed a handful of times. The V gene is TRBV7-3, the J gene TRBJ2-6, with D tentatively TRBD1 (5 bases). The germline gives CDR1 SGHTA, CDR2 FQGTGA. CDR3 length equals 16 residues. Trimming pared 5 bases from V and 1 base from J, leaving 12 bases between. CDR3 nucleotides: TGTGCCAGCAGCCCACAGGCCGATTCTGGGGCCAACGTCCTGACTTTC. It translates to CASSPQADSGANVLTF.

The chain's CDR3 is CASSLYTDPASPLHF. CDR3 nucleotide sequence: TGTGCCAGCAGCCTATATACTGATCCGGCTTCACCCCTCCACTTT. The chain is built from TRBV5-4 and TRBJ1-6; D remains unclear. The ends were cut back, 4 bases at V and 9 bases at J, with 17 bases in the middle. The CDR3 length is 15 residues. CDR1 is SGHNT and CDR2 is YYREEE in the germline V gene (reference sequence).

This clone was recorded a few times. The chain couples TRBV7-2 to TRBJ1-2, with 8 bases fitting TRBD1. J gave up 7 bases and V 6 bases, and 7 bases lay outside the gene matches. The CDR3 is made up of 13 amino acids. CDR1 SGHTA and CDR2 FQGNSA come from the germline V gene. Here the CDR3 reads CASSLDRASGYTF. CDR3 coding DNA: TGTGCCAGCAGTTTGGACAGGGCAAGTGGCTACACCTTC.

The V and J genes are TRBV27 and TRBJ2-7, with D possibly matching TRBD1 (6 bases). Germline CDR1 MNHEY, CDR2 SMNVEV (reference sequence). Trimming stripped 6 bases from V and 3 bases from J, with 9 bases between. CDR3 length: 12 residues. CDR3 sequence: CASRTGSYEQYF. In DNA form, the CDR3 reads TGTGCCAGCAGAACAGGGAGCTACGAGCAGTACTTC.

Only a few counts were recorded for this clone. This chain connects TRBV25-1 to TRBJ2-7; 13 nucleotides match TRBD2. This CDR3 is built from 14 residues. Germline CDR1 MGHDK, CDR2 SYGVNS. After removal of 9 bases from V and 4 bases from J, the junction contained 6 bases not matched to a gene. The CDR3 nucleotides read TGTGCCAGGAGAAGGACTAGCGGGAGTTACGAGCAGTACTTC. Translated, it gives CARRRTSGSYEQYF.

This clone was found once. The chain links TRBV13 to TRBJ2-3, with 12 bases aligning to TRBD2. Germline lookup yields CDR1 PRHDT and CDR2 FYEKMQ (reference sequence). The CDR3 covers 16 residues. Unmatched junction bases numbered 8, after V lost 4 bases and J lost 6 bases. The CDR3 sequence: CASSSRRTSGVDTQYF. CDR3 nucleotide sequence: TGTGCCAGCAGCTCCAGAAGGACTAGCGGGGTGGATACGCAGTATTTT.

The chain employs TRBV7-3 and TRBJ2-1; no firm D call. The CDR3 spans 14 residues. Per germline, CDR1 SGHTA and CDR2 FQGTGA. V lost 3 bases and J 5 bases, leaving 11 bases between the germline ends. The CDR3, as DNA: TGTGCCAGCAGCTTGTCGTTGGTTAACAATGAGCAGTTCTTC. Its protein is CASSLSLVNNEQFF.